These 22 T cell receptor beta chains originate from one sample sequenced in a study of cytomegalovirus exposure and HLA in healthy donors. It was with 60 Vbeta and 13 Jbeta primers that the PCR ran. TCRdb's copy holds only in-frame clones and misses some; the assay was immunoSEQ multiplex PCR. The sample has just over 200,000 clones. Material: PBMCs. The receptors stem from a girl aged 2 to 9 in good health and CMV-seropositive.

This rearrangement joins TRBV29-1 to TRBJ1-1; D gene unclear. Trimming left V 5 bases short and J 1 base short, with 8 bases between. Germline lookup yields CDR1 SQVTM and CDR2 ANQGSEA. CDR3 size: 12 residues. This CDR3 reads CSVSGENTEAFF. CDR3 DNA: TGCAGCGTTTCCGGGGAGAACACTGAAGCTTTCTTT.

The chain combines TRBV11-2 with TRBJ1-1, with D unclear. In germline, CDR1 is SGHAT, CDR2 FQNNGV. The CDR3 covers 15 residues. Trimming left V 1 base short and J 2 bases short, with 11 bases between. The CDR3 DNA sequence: TGTGCCAGCAGCTTAGGGATGGGCCCTAACACTGAAGCTTTCTTT. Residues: CASSLGMGPNTEAFF.

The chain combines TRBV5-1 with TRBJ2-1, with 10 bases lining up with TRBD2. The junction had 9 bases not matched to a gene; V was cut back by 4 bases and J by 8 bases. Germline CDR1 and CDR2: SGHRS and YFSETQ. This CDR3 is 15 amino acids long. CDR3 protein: CASSLSGRNVDEQFF. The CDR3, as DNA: TGCGCCAGCAGCCTTAGCGGGAGGAATGTTGATGAGCAGTTCTTC.

In DNA, the CDR3 is TGTGCCAGCAGCGATCAACTAGCGGAGACCTACAATGAGCAGTTCTTC. Its protein product is CASSDQLAETYNEQFF. The chain recombines TRBV4-2 with TRBJ2-1, with 8 bases that match TRBD2. Germline V gene sequence: CDR1 LGHNA, CDR2 YNFKEQ. This CDR3 contains 16 residues. Trimming took 5 bases from V and 2 from J; bases not matched to a gene: 8.

CDR3 protein: CASSRSQGGTGELFF. The CDR3 region has the DNA TGTGCCAGCAGCCGTTCACAGGGGGGCACCGGGGAGCTGTTTTTT. This sequence joins TRBV5-5 and TRBJ2-2, with 8 nucleotides matching TRBD1. CDR1 SGHKS and CDR2 YYEKEE come from the germline V gene (reference sequence). The CDR3 length is 15 residues. V lost 4 bases to trimming and J lost 4 bases; unmatched junction nucleotides: 6.

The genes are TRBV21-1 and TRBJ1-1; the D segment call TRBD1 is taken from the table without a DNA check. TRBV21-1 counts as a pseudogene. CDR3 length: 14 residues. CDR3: CASSKGAGNTEAFF. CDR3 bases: TGTGCCAGCAGCAAAGGGGCAGGGAACACTGAAGCTTTCTTT.

Here the CDR3 reads CASSPQQVTYEQYF. The CDR3 DNA reads TGTGCCAGCAGTCCCCAGCAGGTAACCTACGAGCAGTACTTC. The rearrangement joins TRBV28 to TRBJ2-7; D remains ambiguous. CDR3 size: 14 residues. Trimming stripped 5 bases from V and 2 bases from J, with 13 bases between. Germline values: CDR1 MDHEN, CDR2 SYDVKM.

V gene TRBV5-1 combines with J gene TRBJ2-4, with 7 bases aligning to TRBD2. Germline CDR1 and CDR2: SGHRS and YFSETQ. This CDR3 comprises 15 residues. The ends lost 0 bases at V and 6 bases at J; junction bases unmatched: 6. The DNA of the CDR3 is TGCGCCAGCAGCTTGGTCGCGGGAGAGCGAAACATTCAGTACTTC. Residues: CASSLVAGERNIQYF.

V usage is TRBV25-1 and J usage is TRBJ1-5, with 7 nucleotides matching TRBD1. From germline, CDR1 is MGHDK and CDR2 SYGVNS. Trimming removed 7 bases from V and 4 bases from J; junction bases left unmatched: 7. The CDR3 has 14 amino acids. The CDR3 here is CASTEQGSNQPQHF. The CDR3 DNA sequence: TGTGCCAGCACAGAACAGGGGTCTAATCAGCCCCAGCATTTT.

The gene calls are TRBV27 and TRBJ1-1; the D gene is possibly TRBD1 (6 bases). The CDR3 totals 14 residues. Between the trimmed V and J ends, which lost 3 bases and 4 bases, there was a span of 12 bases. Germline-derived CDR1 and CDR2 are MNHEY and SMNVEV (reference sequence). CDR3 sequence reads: CASSFSGGGTEAFF. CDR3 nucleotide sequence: TGTGCCAGCAGTTTCTCGGGAGGGGGCACTGAAGCTTTCTTT.

CDR3 DNA: TGTGCCAGCAGCTTAACTAGCGGGGTCTCCTACAATGAGCAGTTCTTC. It is translated as CASSLTSGVSYNEQFF. The V gene is TRBV7-6, the J gene TRBJ2-1; 10 bases are a match to TRBD2. Germline CDR1 is SGHVS and CDR2 is FNYEAQ. This CDR3 has 16 residues. V lost 2 bases to trimming and J lost 0 bases; unmatched junction nucleotides: 1.

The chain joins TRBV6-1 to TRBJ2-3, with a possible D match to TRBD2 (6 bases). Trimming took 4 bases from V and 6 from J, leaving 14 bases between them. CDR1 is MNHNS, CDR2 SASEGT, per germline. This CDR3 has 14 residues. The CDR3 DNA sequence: TGTGCCAGCAGTGCCTCAAGGAGGGCTGATACGCAGTATTTT. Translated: CASSASRRADTQYF.

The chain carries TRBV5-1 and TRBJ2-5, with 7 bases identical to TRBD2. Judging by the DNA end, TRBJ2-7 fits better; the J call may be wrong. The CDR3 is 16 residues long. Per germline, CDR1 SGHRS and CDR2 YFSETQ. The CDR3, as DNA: TGCGCCAGCAGCCCGGGAGGACGGGACCTTATCTACGAGCAGTACTTC. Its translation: CASSPGGRDLIYEQYF.

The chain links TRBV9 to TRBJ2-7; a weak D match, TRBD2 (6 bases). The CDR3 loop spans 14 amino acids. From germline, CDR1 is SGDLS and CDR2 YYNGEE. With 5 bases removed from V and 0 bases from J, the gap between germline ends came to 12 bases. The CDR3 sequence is CASSGGTSSYEQYF. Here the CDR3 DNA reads TGTGCCAGCAGTGGGGGGACGAGCTCCTACGAGCAGTACTTC.

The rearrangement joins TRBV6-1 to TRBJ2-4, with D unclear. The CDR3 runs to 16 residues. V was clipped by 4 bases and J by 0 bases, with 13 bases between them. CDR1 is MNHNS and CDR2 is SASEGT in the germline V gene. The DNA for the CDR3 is TGTGCCAGCAGTGTGGTACAGCCGAGAGCCAAAAACATTCAGTACTTC. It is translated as CASSVVQPRAKNIQYF.

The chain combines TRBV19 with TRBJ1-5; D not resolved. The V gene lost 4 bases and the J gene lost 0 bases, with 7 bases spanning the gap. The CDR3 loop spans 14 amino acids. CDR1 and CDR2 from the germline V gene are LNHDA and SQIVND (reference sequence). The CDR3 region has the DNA TGTGCCAGTAGTAGTAGAGATAGCAATCAGCCCCAGCATTTT. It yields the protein CASSSRDSNQPQHF.

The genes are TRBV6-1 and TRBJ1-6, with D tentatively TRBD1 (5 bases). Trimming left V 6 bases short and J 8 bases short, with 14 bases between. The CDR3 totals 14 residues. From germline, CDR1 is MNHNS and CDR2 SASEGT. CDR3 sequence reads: CASRDAGPYSPLHF. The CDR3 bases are TGTGCCAGCAGGGACGCAGGGCCCTATTCACCCCTCCACTTT.

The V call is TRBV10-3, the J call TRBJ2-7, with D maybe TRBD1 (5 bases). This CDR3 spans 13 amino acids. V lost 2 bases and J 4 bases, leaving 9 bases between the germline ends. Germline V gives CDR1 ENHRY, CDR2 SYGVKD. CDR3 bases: TGTGCCATCAGTGAGACAGGCCCTTACGAGCAGTACTTC. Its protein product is CAISETGPYEQYF.

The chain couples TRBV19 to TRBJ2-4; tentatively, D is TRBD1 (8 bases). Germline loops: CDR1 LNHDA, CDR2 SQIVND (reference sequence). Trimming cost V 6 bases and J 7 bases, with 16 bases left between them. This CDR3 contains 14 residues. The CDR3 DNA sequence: TGTGCCAGTAGATACGGACAGGGAGGGAACATTCAGTACTTC. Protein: CASRYGQGGNIQYF.

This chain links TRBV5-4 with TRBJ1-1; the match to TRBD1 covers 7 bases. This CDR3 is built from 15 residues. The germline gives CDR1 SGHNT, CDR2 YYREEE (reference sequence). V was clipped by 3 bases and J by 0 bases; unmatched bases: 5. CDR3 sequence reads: CASSWGTDLNTEAFF. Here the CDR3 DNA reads TGTGCCAGCAGCTGGGGGACAGATCTGAACACTGAAGCTTTCTTT.

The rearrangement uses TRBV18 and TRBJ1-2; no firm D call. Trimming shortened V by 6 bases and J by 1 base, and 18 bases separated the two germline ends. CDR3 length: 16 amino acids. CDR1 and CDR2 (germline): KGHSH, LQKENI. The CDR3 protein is CASSFSEAKFNYGYTF. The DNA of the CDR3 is TGTGCCAGCTCTTTCTCGGAGGCCAAGTTTAACTATGGCTACACCTTC.

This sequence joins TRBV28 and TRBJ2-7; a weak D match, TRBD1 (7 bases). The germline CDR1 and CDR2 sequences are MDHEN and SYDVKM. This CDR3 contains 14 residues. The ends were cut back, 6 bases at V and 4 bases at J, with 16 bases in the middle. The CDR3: CASSRQGGRYEQYF. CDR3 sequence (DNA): TGTGCCAGCAGCCGACAGGGAGGTCGTTACGAGCAGTACTTC.